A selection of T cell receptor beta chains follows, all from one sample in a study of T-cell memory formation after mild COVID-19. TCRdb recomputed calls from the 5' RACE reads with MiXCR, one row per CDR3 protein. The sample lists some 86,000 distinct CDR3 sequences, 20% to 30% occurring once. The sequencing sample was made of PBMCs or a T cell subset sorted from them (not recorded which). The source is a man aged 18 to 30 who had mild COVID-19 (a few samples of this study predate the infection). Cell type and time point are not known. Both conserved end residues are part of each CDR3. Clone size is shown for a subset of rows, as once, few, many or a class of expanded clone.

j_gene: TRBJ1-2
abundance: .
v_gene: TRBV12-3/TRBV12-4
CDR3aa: CASTPGGKYGYTF

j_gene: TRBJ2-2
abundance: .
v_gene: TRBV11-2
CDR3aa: CAIQATGELFF

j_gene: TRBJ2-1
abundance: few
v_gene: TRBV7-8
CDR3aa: CASSLDPGGSYNEQFF

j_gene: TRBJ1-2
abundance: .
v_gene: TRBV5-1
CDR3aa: CASSLAERGRNGYTF

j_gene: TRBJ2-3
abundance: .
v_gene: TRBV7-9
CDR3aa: CASSSRRTSREADTQYF

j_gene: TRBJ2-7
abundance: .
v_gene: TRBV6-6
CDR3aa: CASSEQGSYEQYF

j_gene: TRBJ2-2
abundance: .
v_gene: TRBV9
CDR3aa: CASSVVRQGIDTGELFF

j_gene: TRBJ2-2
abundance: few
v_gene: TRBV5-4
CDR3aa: CASTGRGGELFF

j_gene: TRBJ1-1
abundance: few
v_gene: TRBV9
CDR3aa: CASSEGGVTEAFF

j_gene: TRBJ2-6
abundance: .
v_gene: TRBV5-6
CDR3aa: CASSLAGRLSSGANVLTF

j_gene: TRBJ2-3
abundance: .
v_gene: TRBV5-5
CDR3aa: CASSLRPGLDTDTQYF

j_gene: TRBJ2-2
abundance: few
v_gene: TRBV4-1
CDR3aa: CASSHLTDTGELFF

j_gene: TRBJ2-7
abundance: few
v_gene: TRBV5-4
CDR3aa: CASSLVGQTYEQYF

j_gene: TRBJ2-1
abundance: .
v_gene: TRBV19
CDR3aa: CASSMDSGGRNEQFF

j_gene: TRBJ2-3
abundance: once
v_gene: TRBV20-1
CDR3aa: CSAQETGAGTDTQYF

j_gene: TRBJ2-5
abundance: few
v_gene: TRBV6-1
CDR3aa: CASSVRDSETQYF

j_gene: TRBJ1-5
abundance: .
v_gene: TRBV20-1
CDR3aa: CSSGSSNQPQHF

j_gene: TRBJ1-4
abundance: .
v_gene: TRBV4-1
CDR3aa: CASSQLGGNEKLFF

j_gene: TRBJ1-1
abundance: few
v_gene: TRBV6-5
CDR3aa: CASSYDDLNTEAFF

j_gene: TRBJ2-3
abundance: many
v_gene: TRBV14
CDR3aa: CASSTVQGQGVDTQYF

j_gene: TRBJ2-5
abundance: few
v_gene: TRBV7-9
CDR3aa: CASTSGQYQETQYF

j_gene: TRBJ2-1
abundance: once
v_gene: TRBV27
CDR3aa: CASSLTETIIDEQFF

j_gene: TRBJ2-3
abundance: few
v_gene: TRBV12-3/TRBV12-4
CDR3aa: CASSPRREGALDTQYF

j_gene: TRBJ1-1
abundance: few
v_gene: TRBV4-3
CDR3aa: CASSQARRGTEAFF

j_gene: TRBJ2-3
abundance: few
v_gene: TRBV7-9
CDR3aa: CASSLYGDTDTQYF

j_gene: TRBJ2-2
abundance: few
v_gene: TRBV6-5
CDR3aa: CASSKLAGVTGELFF

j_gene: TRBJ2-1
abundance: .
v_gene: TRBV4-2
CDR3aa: CASSPQWGADSYNEQFF

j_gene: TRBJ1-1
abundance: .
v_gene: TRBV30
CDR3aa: CAWSVGPGPSTEAFF

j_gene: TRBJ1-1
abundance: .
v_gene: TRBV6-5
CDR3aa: CASSFWPNTEAFF

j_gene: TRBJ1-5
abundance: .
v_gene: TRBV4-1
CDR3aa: CASSERTVSNQPQHF

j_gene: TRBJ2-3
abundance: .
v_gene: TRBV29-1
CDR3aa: CSVEIDTRTDTQYF

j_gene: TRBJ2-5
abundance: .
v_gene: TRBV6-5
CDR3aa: CASTRTGGSQETQYF

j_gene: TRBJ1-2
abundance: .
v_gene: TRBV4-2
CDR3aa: CASSPQGAYGYTF

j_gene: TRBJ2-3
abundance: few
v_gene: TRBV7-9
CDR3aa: CASSLTTTGDFIYADTQYF

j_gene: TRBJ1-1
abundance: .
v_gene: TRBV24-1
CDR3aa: CATSLGENTEAFF

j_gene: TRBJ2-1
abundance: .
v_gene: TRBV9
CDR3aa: CASSVGGSGGTPYNEQFF

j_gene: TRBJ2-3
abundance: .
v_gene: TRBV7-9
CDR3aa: CASSSPRAPTDTQYF

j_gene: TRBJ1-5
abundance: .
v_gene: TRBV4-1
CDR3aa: CASSQTHGGKPQHF

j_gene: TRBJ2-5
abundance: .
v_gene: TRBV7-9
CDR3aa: CASSAGDSETQYF

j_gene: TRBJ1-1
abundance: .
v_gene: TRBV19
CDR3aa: CASSMGTGAEAFF

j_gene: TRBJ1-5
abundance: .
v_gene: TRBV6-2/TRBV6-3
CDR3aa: CASSYRGNQPQHF

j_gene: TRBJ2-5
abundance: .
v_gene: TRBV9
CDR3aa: CASSALKTGTQETQYF

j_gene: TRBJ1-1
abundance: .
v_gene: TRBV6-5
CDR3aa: CASSLSPKNTEAFF

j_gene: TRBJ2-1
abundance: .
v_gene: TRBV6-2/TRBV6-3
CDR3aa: CASSYNHYNEQFF

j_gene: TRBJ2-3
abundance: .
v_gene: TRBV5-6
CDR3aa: CASSLEANTDTQYF

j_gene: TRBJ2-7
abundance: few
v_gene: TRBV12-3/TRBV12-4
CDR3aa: CASSLQGSSEQYF

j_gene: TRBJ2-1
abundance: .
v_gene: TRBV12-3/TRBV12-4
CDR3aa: CASSPSASYNEQFF

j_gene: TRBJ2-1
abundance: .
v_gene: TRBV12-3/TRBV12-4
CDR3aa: CASSQGPPPVNEQFF

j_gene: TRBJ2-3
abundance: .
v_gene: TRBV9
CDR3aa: CASSSVGPDTQYF

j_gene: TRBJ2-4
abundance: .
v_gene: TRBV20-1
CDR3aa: CSARAYIQYF

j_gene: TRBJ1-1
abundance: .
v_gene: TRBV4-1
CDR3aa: CASSQGPPTVMNTEAFF

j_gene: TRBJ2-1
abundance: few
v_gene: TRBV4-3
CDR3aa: CASSQDPWDEQFF

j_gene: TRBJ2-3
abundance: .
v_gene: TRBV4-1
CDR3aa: CASSQAAGGLYTQYF

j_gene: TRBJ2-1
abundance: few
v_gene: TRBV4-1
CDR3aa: CASSQPGGEQFF

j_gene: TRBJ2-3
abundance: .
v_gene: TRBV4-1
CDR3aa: CASSQEPGLGNPPQYF

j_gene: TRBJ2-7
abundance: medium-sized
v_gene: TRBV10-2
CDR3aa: CASGSPYEQYF

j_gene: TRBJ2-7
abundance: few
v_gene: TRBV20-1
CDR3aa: CSARGGASYEQYF

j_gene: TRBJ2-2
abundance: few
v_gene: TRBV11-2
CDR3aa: CASSHPGQGDDGELFF

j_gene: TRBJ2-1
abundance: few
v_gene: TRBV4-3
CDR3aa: CASSQNGGSLDEQFF